This TCR beta chain was observed in a study of spatial heterogeneity in lung cancer. Study context: Each time, sequencing found more beta-chain sequences than alpha-chain sequences.

TCRdb used MiXCR to reprocess the 5' RACE reads, holding one entry per CDR3 protein. Of around 110,000 distinct CDR3 sequences listed, approximately 12% are singletons. Time point noted: blood at routine non-recurrence follow-up after resection. TCRs were sequenced from unsorted whole RNA of tumor, nontumor lung or PBMC. There are 13 residues in the CDR3. The V gene lost 6 bases and the J gene lost 3 bases, with 13 bases spanning the gap. Germline V gene sequence: CDR1 DFQATT, CDR2 SNEGSKA (reference sequence). The sequence derives from a male donor with early-stage non-small cell lung cancer. V is TRBV20-1 and J is TRBJ2-3; no definite D call. The specimen was PBMCs, collected at follow-up. The CDR3, as DNA: TGCAGTGCCACCCGGACCCATACAGATACGCAGTATTTT. Translated, it gives CSATRTHTDTQYF.